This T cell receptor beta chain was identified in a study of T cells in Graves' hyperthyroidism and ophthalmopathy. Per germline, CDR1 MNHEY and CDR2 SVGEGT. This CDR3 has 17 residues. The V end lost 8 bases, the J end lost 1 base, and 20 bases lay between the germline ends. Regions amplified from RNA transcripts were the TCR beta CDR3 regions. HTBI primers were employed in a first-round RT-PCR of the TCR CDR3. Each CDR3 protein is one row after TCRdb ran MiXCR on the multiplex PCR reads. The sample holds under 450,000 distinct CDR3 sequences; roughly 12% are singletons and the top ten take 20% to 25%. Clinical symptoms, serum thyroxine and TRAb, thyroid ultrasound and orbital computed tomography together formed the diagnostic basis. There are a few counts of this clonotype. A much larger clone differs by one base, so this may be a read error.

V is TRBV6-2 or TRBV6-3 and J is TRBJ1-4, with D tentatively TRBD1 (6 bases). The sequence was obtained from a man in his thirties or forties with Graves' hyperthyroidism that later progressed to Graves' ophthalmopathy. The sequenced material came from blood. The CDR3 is CASGSTSGGVTNEKLFF. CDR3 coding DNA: TGTGCCAGCGGTTCAACTAGCGGGGGCGTAACTAATGAAAAACTGTTTTTT.